Listed here are 22 T cell receptor beta chains from one sample, sequenced in a study of metastatic and nonmetastatic thyroid tumors. All patients were treatment-naive before thyroid surgery. TCRdb reanalyzed the PCR reads with MiXCR. The table includes more than 12,000 clones, about 21% detected once. Sequenced input: blood. Receptor source: a female donor with papillary thyroid cancer or a benign thyroid nodule (not recorded which). Some clones in this sample may be carry-over from other donors' samples.

V usage is TRBV19 and J usage is TRBJ1-3, with 7 bases fitting TRBD1. The CDR3 has 14 residues. Per the germline V gene, CDR1 is LNHDA and CDR2 is SQIVND (reference sequence). V was pared by 7 bases and J by 2 bases, with 5 bases of the junction left unmatched. CDR3 DNA: TGTGCCAGTAAGGGGCAGGGGGCTGGAAACACCATATATTTT. It is translated as CASKGQGAGNTIYF.

This clone has a count of ten or more. The genes are TRBV29-1 and TRBJ2-1, with 11 bases identical to TRBD2. Germline V CDR1 and CDR2: SQVTM, ANQGSEA. V shed 7 bases, J shed 3 bases, and the junction held 8 bases outside the gene matches. The CDR3 is 15 residues long. The CDR3 coding sequence is TGCAGCGGGAATGGCGGGACTAGCGGCTACAATGAGCAGTTCTTC. This sequence encodes CSGNGGTSGYNEQFF.

This clone showed up many times. The chain is built from TRBV10-3 and TRBJ2-3; D possibly uses TRBD1 or TRBD2 (5 bases each). Between the trimmed V and J ends, which lost 4 bases and 3 bases, there was a span of 23 bases. Germline CDR1 ENHRY, CDR2 SYGVKD. The length of the CDR3 is 18 residues. The CDR3: CAISGVGRLAEGTDTQYF. The DNA for the CDR3 is TGTGCCATCAGTGGAGTCGGGCGCTTGGCTGAGGGGACAGATACGCAGTATTTT.

This clone was observed at least ten times. The chain recombines TRBV9 with TRBJ2-3, with 11 bases identical to TRBD2. In germline, CDR1 is SGDLS, CDR2 YYNGEE. This CDR3 spans 14 amino acids. Germline trimming cut 2 bases from V and 4 bases from J; bases unmatched to any gene: 0. This CDR3 is CASSVSGRADTQYF. CDR3 DNA sequence: TGTGCCAGCAGCGTTAGCGGGAGGGCAGATACGCAGTATTTT.

Regarding this clone: With a much larger clone just one base away, this may be a read error. The sample holds other DNA sequences that translate to the same CDR3. The chain is built from TRBV14 and TRBJ1-4; D remains ambiguous. From germline, CDR1 is SGHDN and CDR2 FVKESK. The CDR3 has 14 amino acids. Trimming removed 4 bases from V and 4 bases from J, with 10 bases in between. The CDR3 DNA sequence: TGTGCCAGCAGCCCCTATCGGGGTAATGAAAAACTGTTTTTT. This sequence encodes CASSPYRGNEKLFF.

The rearrangement joins TRBV2 to TRBJ2-1; D gene ambiguous. CDR3 length equals 18 residues. Between the trimmed V and J ends, which lost 4 bases and 2 bases, there was a span of 21 bases. CDR1 and CDR2 (germline): SNHLY, FYNNEI. CDR3 in amino acids: CASSVRFPDSLTYNEQFF. The CDR3 DNA follows: TGTGCCAGCAGTGTGAGGTTCCCAGACTCACTTACCTACAATGAGCAGTTCTTC.

This clone showed up many times. This sequence joins TRBV7-2 and TRBJ2-5, with TRBD2 matching over 10 bases. Germline-derived CDR1 and CDR2 are SGHTA and FQGNSA. The CDR3 consists of 16 residues. Losses at the gene ends were 8 bases for V and 5 bases for J; bases not matched to a gene: 14. CDR3 sequence (DNA): TGTGCCAGCCTAAAAGACCTAGCGGGAGCTAGTGAGACCCAGTACTTC. Translated, it gives CASLKDLAGASETQYF.

This clone occurred many times. The rearrangement uses TRBV5-5 and TRBJ2-7; a possible D gene is TRBD2 (6 bases). The germline CDR1 and CDR2 sequences are SGHKS and YYEKEE (reference sequence). The CDR3 is made up of 16 amino acids. Deletions cut 0 bases from V and 0 bases from J, with 13 bases between. The CDR3 sequence is CASSLDLASSSYEQYF. In nucleotides, the CDR3 is TGTGCCAGCAGCTTGGATCTAGCGAGCAGCTCCTACGAGCAGTACTTC. Drawing the rest from reference TRBV5-5 and TRBJ2-7, the complete variable domain is DAGVTQSPTHLIKTRGQQVTLRCSPISGHKSVSWYQQVLGQGPQFIFQYYEKEERGRGNFPDRFSARQFPNYSSELNVNALLLGDSALYLCASSLDLASSSYEQYFGPGTRLTVT.

By its share, this clone is medium-sized. The gene calls are TRBV12-3 or TRBV12-4 and TRBJ2-7; D assignment may be TRBD1 or TRBD2 (5 bases each). With 6 bases removed from V and 2 bases from J, the gap between germline ends came to 14 bases. The CDR3 loop spans 14 amino acids. Written as DNA, the CDR3 is TGTGCCAGCAGGCCCGGGACGGATACCTACGAGCAGTACTTC. Residues: CASRPGTDTYEQYF.

This clone was observed at least ten times. The V gene is TRBV20-1, the J gene TRBJ1-1; no reliable D call. The CDR3 extends over 11 amino acids. Looked up from germline, CDR1 is DFQATT and CDR2 is SNEGSKA (reference sequence). V was pared by 3 bases and J by 0 bases, with 2 bases between. The CDR3 sequence is CSARLNTEAFF. The CDR3 DNA follows: TGCAGTGCTAGGTTGAACACTGAAGCTTTCTTT.

This clone has only a few counts. V and J are TRBV6-2 or TRBV6-3 and TRBJ2-7; D assignment may be TRBD1 or TRBD2 (5 bases each). Between the trimmed V and J ends, which lost 0 bases and 3 bases, there was a span of 15 bases. The CDR3 covers 16 residues. The germline gives CDR1 MNHEY, CDR2 SVGEGT. CDR3 in amino acids: CASSYSGTKGLYEQYF. In nucleotides, the CDR3 is TGTGCCAGCAGTTACTCCGGGACCAAAGGCCTCTACGAGCAGTACTTC.

The chain is built from TRBV11-3 and TRBJ1-2; D is unresolved. The CDR3 spans 16 residues. Per the germline V gene, CDR1 is SGHNT and CDR2 is YENEEA. Trimming pared 0 bases from V and 2 bases from J, leaving 13 bases between. The CDR3 DNA sequence: TGTGCCAGCAGCTTAGAAGGTCGGGGAGGGAACTATGGCTACACCTTC. Its translation is CASSLEGRGGNYGYTF.

This clone has a count of ten or more. V gene TRBV5-1 combines with J gene TRBJ1-5; D remains ambiguous. The V and J ends lost 1 base and 0 bases respectively, with 8 bases between them. The germline V gene has CDR1 SGHRS and CDR2 YFSETQ. This CDR3 is 15 amino acids long. Here the CDR3 reads CASSLFGDSNQPQHF. The DNA of the CDR3 is TGCGCCAGCAGCTTGTTCGGGGATAGCAATCAGCCCCAGCATTTT.

By share of the sample, this clone is medium-sized. V and J are TRBV2 and TRBJ1-1; TRBD1 might be the D (5 bases). The CDR3 spans 13 residues. The germline V gene encodes CDR1 SNHLY and CDR2 FYNNEI. The germline V and J ends were trimmed by 7 bases and 4 bases, with 13 bases remaining between them. DNA for the CDR3: TGTGCCAGCAATTTTGGGGGGAGCACTGAAGCTTTCTTT. Protein: CASNFGGSTEAFF. The entire variable domain, with the rest obtained from reference TRBV2 and TRBJ1-1, is as follows: EPEVTQTPSHQVTQMGQEVILRCVPISNHLYFYWYRQILGQKVEFLVSFYNNEISEKSEIFDDQFSVERPDGSNFTLKIRSTKLEDSAMYFCASNFGGSTEAFFGQGTRLTVV.

In its sample, this clone ranks as medium-sized. The chain combines TRBV27 with TRBJ1-2; 7 bases fit TRBD1. Trimming at V came to 5 bases and at J to 4 bases, leaving 4 bases not matched to a gene. Germline V gene lookup returns CDR1 MNHEY and CDR2 SMNVEV (reference sequence). This CDR3 contains 13 residues. The CDR3 nucleotides read TGTGCCAGCAGTCGGGACAGAGGCTATGGCTACACCTTC. Protein: CASSRDRGYGYTF.

The V call is TRBV20-1, the J call TRBJ1-1; maybe TRBD1 (5 bases). Germline lookup yields CDR1 DFQATT and CDR2 SNEGSKA (reference sequence). The length of the CDR3 is 15 residues. The V and J ends lost 5 bases and 2 bases respectively, with 18 bases between them. CDR3 nucleotides: TGCAGTGCTCCCATCTGGGGACGCCTTAACACTGAAGCTTTCTTT. Amino acid sequence: CSAPIWGRLNTEAFF.

This clone is medium-sized within its sample. The chain employs TRBV7-9 and TRBJ2-3, with 7 bases fitting TRBD1. From germline, CDR1 is SEHNR and CDR2 FQNEAQ (reference sequence). Unmatched junction bases numbered 7, after V lost 4 bases and J lost 6 bases. The CDR3 covers 14 residues. The chain's CDR3 is CASSSQTGWDTQYF. The CDR3 bases are TGTGCCAGCAGCTCACAGACAGGGTGGGATACGCAGTATTTT.

This clone was recorded many times. The chain links TRBV5-6 to TRBJ2-3, with D possibly being TRBD1 (6 bases). The V end was cut by 3 bases, the J end by 1 base, with 9 bases between. This CDR3 is 14 amino acids long. Germline CDR1 SGHDT, CDR2 YYEEEE. In DNA, the CDR3 is TGTGCCAGCAGCTCAGGGGAAGGCACAGATACGCAGTATTTT. It specifies CASSSGEGTDTQYF.

This clone is categorized as medium-sized. The chain employs TRBV6-2 or TRBV6-3 and TRBJ2-7; maybe TRBD2 (6 bases). The germline CDR1 and CDR2 sequences are MNHEY and SVGEGT. V was cut by 6 bases and J by 4 bases, with 10 bases left in between. The CDR3 has 12 amino acids. CDR3 DNA sequence: TGTGCCAGCAGCCGTGGACTATACGAGCAGTACTTC. This gives the protein CASSRGLYEQYF.

The chain combines TRBV28 with TRBJ2-7; 7 bases align to TRBD1. V lost 5 bases, J lost 6 bases, and 13 bases stayed unmatched. Looked up from germline, CDR1 is MDHEN and CDR2 is SYDVKM. The CDR3 loop spans 15 amino acids. Written as DNA, the CDR3 is TGTGCCAGCAGTACGATGACAGGGTTTAGCCGCGAGCAGTACTTC. It codes for CASSTMTGFSREQYF.

The sample holds many counts of this clone. With a much larger clone just one base away, this may be a read error. The chain uses TRBV12-5 and TRBJ2-1, with D unresolved. The length of the CDR3 is 15 residues. The germline V and J ends were trimmed by 6 bases and 8 bases, with 20 bases remaining between them. Germline V CDR1 and CDR2: LGHNT, FRNRAP. This chain's CDR3 is CASGRRRIQWDEQFF. For the CDR3, the DNA is TGTGCTAGTGGACGACGACGAATCCAATGGGATGAGCAGTTCTTC.

In its sample, this clone was seen a few times. The gene calls are TRBV28 and TRBJ1-1, with a possible D match to TRBD1 (6 bases). V dropped 6 bases and J dropped 1 base, with 12 bases sitting between them. The CDR3 loop spans 14 amino acids. Per germline, CDR1 MDHEN and CDR2 SYDVKM. The CDR3 protein is CASREGGANTEAFF. As DNA, the CDR3 is TGTGCCAGCAGGGAGGGGGGCGCGAACACTGAAGCTTTCTTT.